These 2 T cell receptor beta chains were all obtained from the same sample, sequenced in a study of response to subunit inactivated influenza vaccine. TCRdb used MiXCR to reprocess the RT-PCR reads, holding one entry per CDR3 protein. The profile shows fewer than 250,000 distinct CDR3 sequences, approximately 15% of them singletons. The sample consisted of CD8+ T cells sorted from PBMCs, taken 5 to 6 days after vaccination. These receptors were collected from a man aged 45-60 years who received an inactivated influenza vaccine.

This CDR3 is CSVEQGEGTQYF. DNA for the CDR3: TGCAGCGTTGAACAGGGGGAGGGTACGCAGTATTTT. J is TRBJ2-3 and V is TRBV29-1; the D gene could be TRBD1 or TRBD2 (7 bases each). This CDR3 is built from 12 residues. Trimming removed 2 bases from V and 8 bases from J, with 11 bases in between. CDR1 and CDR2 (germline): SQVTM, ANQGSEA.

The rearrangement links TRBV6-2 or TRBV6-3 to TRBJ2-5; D unresolved. Trimming left V 2 bases short and J 5 bases short, with 9 bases between. Germline assignment: CDR1 MNHEY and CDR2 SVGEGT. This CDR3 contains 13 residues. The CDR3 here is CASSYGYGETQYF. CDR3 DNA sequence: TGTGCCAGCAGTTACGGGTACGGGGAGACCCAGTACTTC.